This T cell receptor (beta chain) came from a study of cytomegalovirus exposure and HLA in healthy donors. General study findings and limits: In an earlier analysis, productive rearrangement rates for most beta V segments clustered near 87% or 30%. Researchers reported that a few CMV-associated chains were confirmed in vitro as CMV antigen-specific. Apparent HLA restriction characterized most CMV-associated TCR beta chains in a later analysis.

The CDR3 totals 16 residues. Germline loops: CDR1 MNHNY, CDR2 SVGAGI (reference sequence). Trimming cost V 6 bases and J 0 bases; bases outside gene matches: 6. Primers: 60 Vbeta forward and 13 Jbeta reverse. Profiled with immunoSEQ multiplex PCR; TCRdb holds only in-frame clones, not every one. The sample gives 90,000 to 120,000 clones, over 70% of which show up once; around 2.1% is in the top ten. Comment on this clone: Its antigen is unidentified.

Sequences were obtained from PBMCs. The chain recombines TRBV6-6 with TRBJ2-1; 9 bases are shared with TRBD2. This TCR derives from a man aged 30 to 39 in good health and CMV-seronegative. The CDR3 DNA follows: TGTGCCAGCAGCCATGGACTAGCGAGCTCCTACAATGAGCAGTTCTTC. Its protein is CASSHGLASSYNEQFF.